Described below is a single TCR beta chain sequence and its context. There is no known antigen for this receptor. Base qualities are not provided; no much larger clone lies one nucleotide away. Library creation used the immunoSEQ multiplex PCR assay. Imported from immuneACCESS, the table was reduced by TCRdb to in-frame sequences with V and J called. These copies leave out some clones; in studies compared against another copy, an unresolved V gene accounts for under half, and the cause of the remainder is not known. The sample table holds around 78,000 clones, of which roughly 79% were seen once. Jointly, the top ten make up approximately 3.9% of the sample. These data originate in a study of radiotherapy plus CTLA-4 blockade in lung cancer (dated by TCRdb to between 2018 and 2020). Background on the whole study: Objective responses occurred in about 20% of enrolled patients, and around 30% achieved disease control.

General findings and caveats noted by the study authors: TCR clones derived from tumors expanded in peripheral blood after treatment with radiotherapy and ipilimumab. The strongest predictors of response, as reported, were early dynamic changes in blood T cell clones along with a rise in serum interferon-beta after radiation.

Counted from cysteine to phenylalanine, this CDR3 has 15 amino acids. Only the CDR3 part of the read is kept: 45 bases, read in frame from the first base. From V the trimming removes 2 bases and from J it removes 2 bases, while the gene matches leave 2 bases of the junction unaccounted for. CDR1 and CDR2 (SGHTA, FQGNSA) derive from the germline V gene. In this study, focal radiation therapy paired with CTLA-4 blockade (ipilimumab) was tested in patients who had chemo-refractory metastatic non-small-cell lung cancer. The receptor's source is a human donor with non-small cell lung cancer who had a partial response to radiotherapy plus ipilimumab. Some clones in this sample may be carry-over from other donors' samples. Sequencing was performed on peripheral blood, taken from a patient treated with radiotherapy plus ipilimumab. The chain is assembled from TRBV7-2 and TRBJ1-5; 8 bases in the middle match TRBD1. DNA sequence: TGTGCCAGCAGCTTAAAGACAGGGGGCAATCAGCCCCAGCATTTT. This is translated as CASSLKTGGNQPQHF.